This entry concerns a single T cell receptor (beta chain). The antigen is unknown. The data originate from a study of blood T cells in healthy people across ages. Whole-study context: Template switching retrieved approximately one barcoded beta molecule for each two T cells. General study points: Changes seen in expanded clonotypes were possibly confounded by donor CMV status left unknown. Unsorted PBMCs blocked a conclusive comparison of naive and antigen-experienced cells. Naive CD4+ cells and diversity were both higher in long-lived donors than in aged donors.

With a J-beta primer mix and a sample-barcoded 5' primer, a second PCR ran 7 to 11 cycles. MiXCR, run by TCRdb on the 5' RACE reads, gives a single entry per CDR3 protein. The sample carries some 780,000 distinct CDR3 sequences, 56% recorded once. The CDR3 covers 13 residues. V shed 2 bases and J shed 6 bases, with 10 bases lying between them. Germline V CDR1 and CDR2: MNHEY, SVGAGI. The specimen was blood. This chain uses TRBV6-5 with TRBJ1-2; D not resolved. The TCR originated in a man aged 40-49 years in good health. CDR3 in DNA: TGTGCCAGCAGTTACCTGTCTACCGATGGCTACACCTTC. This encodes CASSYLSTDGYTF.